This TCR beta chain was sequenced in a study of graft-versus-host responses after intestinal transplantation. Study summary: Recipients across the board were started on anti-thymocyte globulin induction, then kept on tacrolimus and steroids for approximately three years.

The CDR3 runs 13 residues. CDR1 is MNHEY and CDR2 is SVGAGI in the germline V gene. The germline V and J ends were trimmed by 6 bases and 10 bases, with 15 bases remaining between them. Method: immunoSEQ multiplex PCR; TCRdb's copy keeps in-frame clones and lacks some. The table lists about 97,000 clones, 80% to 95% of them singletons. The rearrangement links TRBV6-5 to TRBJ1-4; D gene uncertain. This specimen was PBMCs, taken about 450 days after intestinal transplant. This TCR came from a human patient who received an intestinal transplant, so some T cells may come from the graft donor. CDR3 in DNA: TGTGCCAGCAGGGATATATCCGATGGAAAACTGTTTTTT. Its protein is CASRDISDGKLFF.